The rows below give T cell receptor beta chains drawn from one sample of a study of response to subunit inactivated influenza vaccine. TCRdb re-analysed the RT-PCR reads in MiXCR, keeping a single row per CDR3 protein. The data contain approximately 490,000 distinct CDR3 sequences, under 8.5% of them singletons. Here the sequenced sample was PBMCs from blood, taken less than 30 months after vaccination. Source of these receptors: a man aged 50-75 years who received an inactivated influenza vaccine. CDR3s include the opening cysteine and the closing phenylalanine or tryptophan. A D gene is named only where the DNA matches it firmly. Rows may omit the clone size; those that give it use once, few, many or a size class.

clone_size: few; v_call: TRBV2; j_call: TRBJ1-1; d_call: -; cdr3_nt: TGTGCCAGCAGGCCTCAGGTGGCGCGCACTGAAGCTTTCTTT; cdr3_aa: CASRPQVARTEAFF
clone_size: few; v_call: TRBV3-1; j_call: TRBJ2-3; d_call: TRBD1; cdr3_nt: TGTGCCAGCGGCAGGGGGATAGGCAATACGCAGTATTTT; cdr3_aa: CASGRGIGNTQYF
clone_size: few; v_call: TRBV6-5; j_call: TRBJ1-5; d_call: -; cdr3_nt: TGTGCCAGCAGTTACCGGACAAGCAATCAGCCCCAGCATTTT; cdr3_aa: CASSYRTSNQPQHF
clone_size: few; v_call: TRBV4-2; j_call: TRBJ2-2; d_call: -; cdr3_nt: TGTGCCAGCAGCCAAGTCCTAGATTACGGGGAGCTGTTTTTT; cdr3_aa: CASSQVLDYGELFF
clone_size: -; v_call: TRBV28; j_call: TRBJ2-1; d_call: TRBD2; cdr3_nt: TGTGCCAGCAGTTCCGTCGCTAGCGGGAGTAGGGCCTACAATGAGCAGTTCTTC; cdr3_aa: CASSSVASGSRAYNEQFF
clone_size: -; v_call: TRBV6-1; j_call: TRBJ2-3; d_call: TRBD2; cdr3_nt: TGTCCCAGCAGGGAGGGTCATACGCAGTATTTT; cdr3_aa: CPSREGHTQYF
clone_size: many; v_call: TRBV7-2; j_call: TRBJ2-7; d_call: TRBD2; cdr3_nt: TGTGCCAGCAGCCCGACTAGCGGGAGAAAGAACGAGCAGTACTTC; cdr3_aa: CASSPTSGRKNEQYF
clone_size: many; v_call: TRBV5-1; j_call: TRBJ1-6; d_call: -; cdr3_nt: TGCGCCAGCAGCCTAGACGGACAGCGGAATTCACCCCTCCACTTT; cdr3_aa: CASSLDGQRNSPLHF
clone_size: few; v_call: TRBV29-1; j_call: TRBJ2-7; d_call: TRBD1; cdr3_nt: TGCAGCGCAGGACAGGGGCCCCATTGGGCTGGGTACGAGCAGTACTTC; cdr3_aa: CSAGQGPHWAGYEQYF
clone_size: many; v_call: TRBV20-1; j_call: TRBJ1-4; d_call: -; cdr3_nt: TGCAGTGCCTCCCGCGGGGCTTGGGGTGAAAAACTGTTTTTT; cdr3_aa: CSASRGAWGEKLFF
clone_size: many; v_call: TRBV7-2; j_call: TRBJ2-5; d_call: TRBD2; cdr3_nt: TGTGCCAGCAGGACTAGCGGGGCAGAGACCCAGTACTTC; cdr3_aa: CASRTSGAETQYF
clone_size: few; v_call: TRBV7-2; j_call: TRBJ2-5; d_call: -; cdr3_nt: TGTGCCAGCAGCTCAGGCCCAGAAGGGACCCAGTACTTC; cdr3_aa: CASSSGPEGTQYF
clone_size: -; v_call: TRBV5-5; j_call: TRBJ2-1; d_call: TRBD2; cdr3_nt: TGTGCCAGCAGTTGGACTAGCGGGAGCAATGAGCAGTTCTTC; cdr3_aa: CASSWTSGSNEQFF
clone_size: -; v_call: TRBV20-1; j_call: TRBJ2-7; d_call: -; cdr3_nt: TGCAGTGCTAGTAAAGGGGTCTACGAGCAGTACTTC; cdr3_aa: CSASKGVYEQYF
clone_size: few; v_call: TRBV12-3/TRBV12-4; j_call: TRBJ1-1; d_call: TRBD1; cdr3_nt: TGTGCCAGCAGTAACCCGGACAGGGGTGGCACTGAAGCTTTCTTT; cdr3_aa: CASSNPDRGGTEAFF
clone_size: few; v_call: TRBV15; j_call: TRBJ1-1; d_call: -; cdr3_nt: TGTGCCACCAGGGACGGACACATGAACACTGAAGCTTTCTTT; cdr3_aa: CATRDGHMNTEAFF
clone_size: few; v_call: TRBV3-1; j_call: TRBJ1-2; d_call: -; cdr3_nt: TGTGCCACCCGATTGGAGAATACCTACACCTTC; cdr3_aa: CATRLENTYTF
clone_size: -; v_call: TRBV10-2; j_call: TRBJ2-7; d_call: TRBD1; cdr3_nt: TGCGCCAGCGTCGCAGGACAGGCCTACGAGCAGTACTTC; cdr3_aa: CASVAGQAYEQYF
clone_size: few; v_call: TRBV15; j_call: TRBJ2-1; d_call: -; cdr3_nt: TGTGCCACCAGCAGAGGTTCTCGACGGGATGAGCAGTTCTTC; cdr3_aa: CATSRGSRRDEQFF
clone_size: -; v_call: TRBV20-1; j_call: TRBJ2-5; d_call: -; cdr3_nt: TGCAGTGCTCCCCGTCGGTGGGAAGGGACCCAGTACTTC; cdr3_aa: CSAPRRWEGTQYF
clone_size: -; v_call: TRBV7-9; j_call: TRBJ2-7; d_call: -; cdr3_nt: TGTGCCAGCGTTTCGGTGGCAGGGGTGTCCTACGAGCAGTACTTC; cdr3_aa: CASVSVAGVSYEQYF
clone_size: many; v_call: TRBV4-3; j_call: TRBJ2-7; d_call: -; cdr3_nt: TGCGCCAGCAGCCAAACCCAGAAATACGAGCAGTACTTC; cdr3_aa: CASSQTQKYEQYF
clone_size: few; v_call: TRBV20-1; j_call: TRBJ2-1; d_call: -; cdr3_nt: TGCAGTGCTAGTATGACTAGTGGCAATGAGCAGTTCTTC; cdr3_aa: CSASMTSGNEQFF
clone_size: many; v_call: TRBV29-1; j_call: TRBJ2-7; d_call: TRBD1; cdr3_nt: TGCAGCGGGGGACAGACCTACGAGCAGTACTTC; cdr3_aa: CSGGQTYEQYF
clone_size: few; v_call: TRBV7-9; j_call: TRBJ2-2; d_call: -; cdr3_nt: TGTGCCAGCAGCTTAGCTTCAGGGGCAAACACCGGGGAGCTGTTTTTT; cdr3_aa: CASSLASGANTGELFF
clone_size: few; v_call: TRBV5-5; j_call: TRBJ1-5; d_call: TRBD1; cdr3_nt: TGTGCCAGCAGCTTGGAGGACAGGGAATATCAGCCCCAGCATTTT; cdr3_aa: CASSLEDREYQPQHF
clone_size: few; v_call: TRBV3-1; j_call: TRBJ2-3; d_call: -; cdr3_nt: TGTGCCAGCAGCCGCGGACTAGATACGCAGTATTTT; cdr3_aa: CASSRGLDTQYF
clone_size: few; v_call: TRBV5-1; j_call: TRBJ2-2; d_call: TRBD1; cdr3_nt: TGCGCCAGCAGCGCAGGACAGGGCGGTACCGGGGAGCTGTTTTTT; cdr3_aa: CASSAGQGGTGELFF
clone_size: few; v_call: TRBV3-1; j_call: TRBJ2-1; d_call: TRBD2; cdr3_nt: TGTGCCAGCAGCCTACCGGGACTAGTCTCCTACAATGAGCAGTTCTTC; cdr3_aa: CASSLPGLVSYNEQFF
clone_size: many; v_call: TRBV11-1; j_call: TRBJ2-2; d_call: -; cdr3_nt: TGTGCCAGCAGCTTACGGGACATCCGAGGGGTGGGCACCGGGGAGCTGTTTTTT; cdr3_aa: CASSLRDIRGVGTGELFF
clone_size: -; v_call: TRBV19; j_call: TRBJ2-5; d_call: -; cdr3_nt: TGTGCCAGTAGAGCGGACAGTATAGCGAAAGAGACCCAGTACTTC; cdr3_aa: CASRADSIAKETQYF
clone_size: -; v_call: TRBV6-2/TRBV6-3; j_call: TRBJ2-3; d_call: -; cdr3_nt: TGTGCCTGCCGGGCTGGGCAAAACACAGATACGCAGTATTTT; cdr3_aa: CACRAGQNTDTQYF
clone_size: many; v_call: TRBV5-6; j_call: TRBJ2-7; d_call: -; cdr3_nt: TGTGCCAGCAGCTTACAACGGGACACCCACTCCTACGAGCAGTACTTC; cdr3_aa: CASSLQRDTHSYEQYF